This T cell receptor beta chain was captured in a study of blood T cell repertoires in COVID-19. Study context: Acute and convalescent COVID-19 specimens originated in the United States, Italy and Spain.

Study processing details: Amplifying reference gene primers gave estimates of nucleated cell counts. The method was immunoSEQ multiplex PCR; TCRdb's version includes in-frame clones alone and lacks a portion of them. V, J and clone size reflect that table, while D and trimming were determined from the DNA. The sample holds about 360,000 clones, about four fifths seen once. Trimming removed 3 bases from V and 3 bases from J; junction bases left unmatched: 4. CDR1 and CDR2 from the germline V gene are SGHDT and YYEEEE. The CDR3 runs to 15 residues. This TCR came from a man aged 25 to 40 with active or convalescent COVID-19. Source material: peripheral blood. The V and J genes are TRBV5-6 and TRBJ2-1; 9 positions agree with TRBD1. CDR3 DNA: TGTGCCAGCAGCTGGGGGACAGGGCACTACAATGAGCAGTTCTTC. Its protein product is CASSWGTGHYNEQFF.